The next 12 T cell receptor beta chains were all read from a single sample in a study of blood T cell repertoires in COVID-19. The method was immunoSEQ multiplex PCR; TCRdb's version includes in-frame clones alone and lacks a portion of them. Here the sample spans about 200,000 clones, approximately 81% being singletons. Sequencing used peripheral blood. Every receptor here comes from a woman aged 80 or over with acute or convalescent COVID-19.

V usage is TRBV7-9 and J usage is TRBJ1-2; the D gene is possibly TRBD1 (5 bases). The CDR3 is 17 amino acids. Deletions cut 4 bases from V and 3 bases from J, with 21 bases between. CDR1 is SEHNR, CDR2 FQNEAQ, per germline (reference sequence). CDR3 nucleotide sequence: TGTGCCAGCAGCTCCCAGGGTCATCCATCCGTTGACTATGGCTACACCTTC. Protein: CASSSQGHPSVDYGYTF.

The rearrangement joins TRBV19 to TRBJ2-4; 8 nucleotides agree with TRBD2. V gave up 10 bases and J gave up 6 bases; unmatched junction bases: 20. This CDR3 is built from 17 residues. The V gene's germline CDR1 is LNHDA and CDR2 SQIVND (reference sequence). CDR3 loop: CATSLLDGRAARNIQYF. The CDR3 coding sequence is TGTGCCACTAGCCTCCTCGACGGGAGGGCCGCAAGAAACATTCAGTACTTC.

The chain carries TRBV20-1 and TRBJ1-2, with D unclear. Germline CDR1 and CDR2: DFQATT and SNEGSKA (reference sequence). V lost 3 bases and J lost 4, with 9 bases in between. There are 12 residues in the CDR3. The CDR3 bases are TGCAGTGCTAGTTGGGGAGGCTATGGCTACACCTTC. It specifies CSASWGGYGYTF.

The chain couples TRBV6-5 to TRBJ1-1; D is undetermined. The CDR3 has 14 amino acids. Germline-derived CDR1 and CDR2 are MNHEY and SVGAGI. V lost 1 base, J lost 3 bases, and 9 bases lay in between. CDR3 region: CASSYWQFDTEAFF. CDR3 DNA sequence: TGTGCCAGCAGTTACTGGCAGTTTGACACTGAAGCTTTCTTT.

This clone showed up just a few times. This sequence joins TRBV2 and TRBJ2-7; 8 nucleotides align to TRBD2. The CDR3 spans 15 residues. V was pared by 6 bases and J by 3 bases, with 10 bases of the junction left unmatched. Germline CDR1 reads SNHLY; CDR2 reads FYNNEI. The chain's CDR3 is CASRILRLANYEQYF. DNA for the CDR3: TGTGCCAGCAGGATTCTTAGACTAGCGAACTACGAGCAGTACTTC. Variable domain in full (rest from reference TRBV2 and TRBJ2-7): EPEVTQTPSHQVTQMGQEVILRCVPISNHLYFYWYRQILGQKVEFLVSFYNNEISEKSEIFDDQFSVERPDGSNFTLKIRSTKLEDSAMYFCASRILRLANYEQYFGPGTRLTVT.

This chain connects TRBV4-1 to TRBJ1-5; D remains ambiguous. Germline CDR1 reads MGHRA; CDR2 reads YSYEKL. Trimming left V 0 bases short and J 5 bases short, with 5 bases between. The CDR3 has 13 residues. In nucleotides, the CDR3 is TGCGCCAGCAGCCAAGAACTGGATCAGCCCCAGCATTTT. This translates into CASSQELDQPQHF.

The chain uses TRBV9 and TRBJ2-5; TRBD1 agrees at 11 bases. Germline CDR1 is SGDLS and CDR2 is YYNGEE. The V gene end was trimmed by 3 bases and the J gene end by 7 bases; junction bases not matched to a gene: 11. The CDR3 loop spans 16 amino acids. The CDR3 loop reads CASSARDRGSGGTQYF. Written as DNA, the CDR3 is TGTGCCAGCAGCGCTAGGGACAGGGGGTCGGGGGGGACCCAGTACTTC.

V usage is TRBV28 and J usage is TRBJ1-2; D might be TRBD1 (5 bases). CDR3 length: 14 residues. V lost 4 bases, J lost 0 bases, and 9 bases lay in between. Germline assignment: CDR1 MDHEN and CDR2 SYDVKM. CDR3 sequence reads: CASSYQGTNYGYTF. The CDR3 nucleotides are TGTGCCAGCAGTTACCAGGGAACTAACTATGGCTACACCTTC.

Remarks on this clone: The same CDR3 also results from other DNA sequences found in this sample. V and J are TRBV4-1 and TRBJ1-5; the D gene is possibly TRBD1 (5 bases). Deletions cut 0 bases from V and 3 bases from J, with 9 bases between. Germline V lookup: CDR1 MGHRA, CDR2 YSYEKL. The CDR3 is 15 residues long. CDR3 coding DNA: TGCGCCAGCAGCCAAGATCAGGGCTCCAATCAGCCCCAGCATTTT. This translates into CASSQDQGSNQPQHF.

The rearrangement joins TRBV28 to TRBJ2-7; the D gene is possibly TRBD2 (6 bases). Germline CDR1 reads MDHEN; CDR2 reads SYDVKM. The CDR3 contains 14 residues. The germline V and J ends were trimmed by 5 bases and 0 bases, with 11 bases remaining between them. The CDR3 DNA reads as TGTGCCAGCAGTCCGGGAGAGGGCTCCTACGAGCAGTACTTC. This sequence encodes CASSPGEGSYEQYF.

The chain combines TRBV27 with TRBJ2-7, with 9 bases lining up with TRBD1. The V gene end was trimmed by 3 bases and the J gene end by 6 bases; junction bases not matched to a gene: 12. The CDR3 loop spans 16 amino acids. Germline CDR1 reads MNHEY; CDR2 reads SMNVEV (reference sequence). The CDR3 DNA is TGTGCCAGCAGTTTTGTTCTGGGGACAGGGATTTTCGAGCAGTACTTC. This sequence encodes CASSFVLGTGIFEQYF.

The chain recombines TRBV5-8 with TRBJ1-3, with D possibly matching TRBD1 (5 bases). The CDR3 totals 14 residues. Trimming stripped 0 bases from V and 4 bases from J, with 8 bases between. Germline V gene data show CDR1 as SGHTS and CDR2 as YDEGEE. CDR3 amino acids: CASSLDRRGNTIYF. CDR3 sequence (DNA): TGTGCCAGCAGCTTGGACAGGCGAGGAAACACCATATATTTT.